One sample yielded the 14 T cell receptor beta chains listed below, sequenced in a study of radiotherapy plus CTLA-4 blockade in lung cancer. Profiling relied on immunoSEQ multiplex PCR, and the TCRdb table lists in-frame clones only, not all of them. The repertoire holds around 82,000 clones, with approximately 80% as singletons. The material sequenced was peripheral blood, taken from a patient treated with radiotherapy plus ipilimumab. The source of these receptors is a human donor with non-small cell lung cancer who had stable disease on radiotherapy plus ipilimumab.

About this clone itself: One end of the junction fails to match germline, which may point to a read error. CDR3: CAGSLAGAYNEQFF. The CDR3 DNA sequence: TGTGCCGGCAGCTTAGCGGGGGCCTACAATGAGCAGTTCTTC. V gene TRBV7-3 combines with J gene TRBJ2-1; 9 positions agree with TRBD2. Germline-derived CDR1 and CDR2 are SGHTA and FQGTGA. This CDR3 has 14 amino acids.

In its sample, this clone was seen once. The chain links TRBV21-1 to TRBJ2-3; no check of the table's D call, TRBD2, against the DNA was made. TRBV21-1 is a documented pseudogene. This CDR3 has 18 residues. DNA for the CDR3: TGTGCCAGCAGCAAAGACCGGGGTACGGGAGAAGACTCAGATACGCAGTATTTT. This sequence encodes CASSKDRGTGEDSDTQYF.

J is TRBJ2-5 and V is TRBV11-1; TRBD1 matches 7 bases. J gave up 1 base and V 5 bases, and 4 bases lay outside the gene matches. CDR3 length: 14 amino acids. Germline V gene data show CDR1 as SGHAT and CDR2 as FQDESV (reference sequence). Here the CDR3 reads CASSLRTGQETQYF. Written as DNA, the CDR3 is TGTGCCAGCAGCCTTCGGACAGGCCAAGAGACCCAGTACTTC.

This chain uses TRBV5-6 with TRBJ2-1; no clear D. Trimming took 0 bases from V and 4 from J, leaving 11 bases between them. Germline V gives CDR1 SGHDT, CDR2 YYEEEE. The CDR3 consists of 15 residues. CDR3 sequence reads: CASSLDPDLYNEQFF. CDR3 DNA sequence: TGTGCCAGCAGCTTGGACCCCGACCTTTACAATGAGCAGTTCTTC.

The genes are TRBV7-9 and TRBJ2-1; possible D gene TRBD2, 5 bases. V was shortened by 6 bases and J by 0 bases, with 15 bases between the two germline ends. The CDR3 has 16 amino acids. Germline V gene lookup returns CDR1 SEHNR and CDR2 FQNEAQ (reference sequence). The CDR3 bases are TGTGCCAGCAGTCCGACATTGGGGAGCTCCTACAATGAGCAGTTCTTC. This encodes CASSPTLGSSYNEQFF.

Worth noting for this clone: Other DNA sequences of this sample code for an identical CDR3. J is TRBJ1-3 and V is TRBV6-1; D gene uncertain. Germline-derived CDR1 and CDR2 are MNHNS and SASEGT. The CDR3 loop spans 15 amino acids. The V end was cut by 2 bases, the J end by 2 bases, with 10 bases between. The DNA of the CDR3 is TGTGCCAGCAGTGAACTGGGGAGAGCTGGAAACACCATATATTTT. This gives the protein CASSELGRAGNTIYF.

The J gene is TRBJ1-4, the V gene TRBV25-1; 11 nucleotides line up with TRBD1. The germline V gene encodes CDR1 MGHDK and CDR2 SYGVNS. The CDR3 sequence is 14 residues long. V gave up 6 bases and J gave up 7 bases; unmatched junction bases: 4. The CDR3 protein is CASSSGTGGEKLFF. In DNA form, the CDR3 reads TGTGCCAGCAGCTCCGGGACAGGGGGTGAAAAACTGTTTTTT.

The rearrangement uses TRBV11-2 and TRBJ1-1; possible D gene TRBD1, 6 bases. CDR3 length: 15 amino acids. With 3 bases removed from V and 5 bases from J, the gap between germline ends came to 16 bases. The germline V gene encodes CDR1 SGHAT and CDR2 FQNNGV. In DNA, the CDR3 is TGTGCCAGCAGCTTTGGGGGGCTTGTAACAACTGAAGCTTTCTTT. Its protein is CASSFGGLVTTEAFF.

This clone was seen more than once but under ten times. The J gene is TRBJ2-2, the V gene TRBV28, with 7 bases identical to TRBD1. After removal of 5 bases from V and 3 bases from J, the junction contained 6 bases not matched to a gene. This CDR3 has 15 residues. Per germline, CDR1 MDHEN and CDR2 SYDVKM. CDR3 amino acids: CASSLTGVYTGELFF. CDR3 coding DNA: TGTGCCAGCAGTCTCACAGGGGTCTACACCGGGGAGCTGTTTTTT. Filled out from reference TRBV28 and TRBJ2-2, the complete variable domain reads DVKVTQSSRYLVKRTGEKVFLECVQDMDHENMFWYRQDPGLGLRLIYFSYDVKMKEKGDIPEGYSVSREKKERFSLILESASTNQTSMYLCASSLTGVYTGELFFGEGSRLTVL.

The rearrangement joins TRBV5-1 to TRBJ2-7; 8 nucleotides align to TRBD1. The V gene end was trimmed by 2 bases and the J gene end by 6 bases; junction bases not matched to a gene: 4. CDR1 and CDR2 (germline): SGHRS, YFSETQ. The length of the CDR3 is 13 residues. The CDR3 DNA reads TGCGCCAGCAGCTTTGGACAGGGCGGCGAGCAGTACTTC. The encoded protein is CASSFGQGGEQYF.

Comments on this clone: At one boundary the junction diverges from the germline segment, which might be a read error. The chain links TRBV5-4 to TRBJ2-3; 9 bases map to TRBD2. Germline V lookup: CDR1 SGHNT, CDR2 YYREEE (reference sequence). The CDR3 has 12 amino acids. CDR3 DNA: TGCGGCGGGCGGGGGGGTTCGGATACGCAGTATTTT. It yields the protein CGGRGGSDTQYF.

The chain joins TRBV5-1 to TRBJ2-3; 8 positions agree with TRBD1. CDR3 length: 18 amino acids. Trimming cost V 3 bases and J 2 bases; bases outside gene matches: 14. CDR1 is SGHRS and CDR2 is YFSETQ in the germline V gene. CDR3 in DNA: TGCGCCAGCAGCTCCCTTGTGCCGGGACAGGTTTTCACAGATACGCAGTATTTT. This gives the protein CASSSLVPGQVFTDTQYF.

J is TRBJ2-5 and V is TRBV9, with D uncertain. The germline V gene encodes CDR1 SGDLS and CDR2 YYNGEE. This CDR3 region has 14 residues. V was pared by 4 bases and J by 2 bases, with 12 bases between. CDR3 sequence reads: CASSPVPGQETQYF. In DNA form, the CDR3 reads TGTGCCAGCAGCCCCGTCCCGGGTCAAGAGACCCAGTACTTC.

The genes are TRBV28 and TRBJ1-2, with D uncertain. Germline assignment: CDR1 MDHEN and CDR2 SYDVKM. The V and J ends lost 1 base and 4 bases respectively, with 4 bases between them. The CDR3 is 12 amino acids. The CDR3 here is CASSLSIYGYTF. The DNA for the CDR3 is TGTGCCAGCAGTTTATCCATCTATGGCTACACCTTC.